A single sample gave rise to the 30 T cell receptor beta chains below, sequenced in a study of identical twins. TCRdb called the 5' RACE reads again in MiXCR, with one record for every CDR3 protein. Altogether 240,000 or so distinct CDR3 sequences are present, roughly 7% being singletons, with the ten largest covering about 3.6%. The sample was also linked to a second study, of yellow fever vaccine responses in identical twins.

Material for sequencing was memory (CD45RO+) T cells sorted from blood. These TCRs come from a woman under 30 in good health.

The genes are TRBV18 and TRBJ2-1; D remains ambiguous. Trimming cost V 5 bases and J 5 bases, with 7 bases left between them. Germline V gives CDR1 KGHSH, CDR2 LQKENI. CDR3 size: 12 residues. As DNA, the CDR3 is TGTGCCAGCTCAGCAACAAACAATGAGCAGTTCTTC. It translates to CASSATNNEQFF. Full variable domain (remainder filled in from reference TRBV18 and TRBJ2-1): NAGVMQNPRHLVRRRGQEARLRCSPMKGHSHVYWYRQLPEEGLKFMVYLQKENIIDESGMPKERFSAEFPKEGPSILRIQQVVRGDSAAYFCASSATNNEQFFGPGTRLTVL.

This clonotype was observed a few times. CDR3 DNA sequence: TGTGCCAGCAGCGTACAGGAGAACACTGAAGCTTTCTTT. Protein sequence: CASSVQENTEAFF. The genes are TRBV7-7 and TRBJ1-1, with a weak D call TRBD1 (5 bases). V dropped 5 bases and J dropped 1 base, with 8 bases sitting between them. This CDR3 comprises 13 residues. CDR1 is SSHAT and CDR2 is FNYEAQ in the germline V gene (reference sequence). Full variable domain (outside the CDR3, taken from reference TRBV7-7 and TRBJ1-1): GAGVSQSPRYKVTKRGQDVTLRCDPISSHATLYWYQQALGQGPEFLTYFNYEAQPDKSGLPSDRFSAERPEGSISTLTIQRTEQRDSAMYRCASSVQENTEAFFGQGTRLTVV.

V is TRBV9 and J is TRBJ1-2; TRBD1 might be the D (5 bases). The germline V gene encodes CDR1 SGDLS and CDR2 YYNGEE. The V gene lost 0 bases and the J gene lost 3 bases, with 9 bases spanning the gap. The CDR3 is 14 amino acids. The CDR3 DNA reads as TGTGCCAGCAGCGTAGGGAAGGGGTACTATGGCTACACCTTC. Its protein product is CASSVGKGYYGYTF. Together with reference TRBV9 and TRBJ1-2, the CDR3 gives the full variable domain: DSGVTQTPKHLITATGQRVTLRCSPRSGDLSVYWYQQSLDQGLQFLIQYYNGEERAKGNILERFSAQQFPDLHSELNLSSLELGDSALYFCASSVGKGYYGYTFGSGTRLTVV.

This clonotype has more than one count but fewer than ten. J is TRBJ2-5 and V is TRBV6-1; 8 positions agree with TRBD1. Germline V gene lookup returns CDR1 MNHNS and CDR2 SASEGT. V lost 6 bases, J lost 4 bases, and 13 bases stayed unmatched. This CDR3 comprises 16 residues. CDR3 sequence (DNA): TGTGCCAGCAGACAACCCCGGGACAGGAGGGGAGAGACCCAGTACTTC. Translating gives CASRQPRDRRGETQYF.

The sample holds many counts of this clonotype. This chain connects TRBV11-2 to TRBJ2-1, with D possibly matching TRBD2 (7 bases). The germline V and J ends were trimmed by 1 base and 4 bases, with 14 bases remaining between them. Per the germline V gene, CDR1 is SGHAT and CDR2 is FQNNGV. The CDR3 loop spans 16 amino acids. The CDR3 loop is CASSLVRGDKYNEQFF. The CDR3 bases are TGTGCCAGCAGCTTAGTTCGGGGGGACAAATACAATGAGCAGTTCTTC. The full variable domain, completed using reference TRBV11-2 and TRBJ2-1, is EAGVAQSPRYKIIEKRQSVAFWCNPISGHATLYWYQQILGQGPKLLIQFQNNGVVDDSQLPKDRFSAERLKGVDSTLKIQPAKLEDSAVYLCASSLVRGDKYNEQFFGPGTRLTVL.

The sample holds many counts of this clonotype. The V gene is TRBV6-1, the J gene TRBJ2-5; the D gene could be TRBD1 or TRBD2 (5 bases each). From germline, CDR1 is MNHNS and CDR2 SASEGT. The CDR3 covers 14 residues. V lost 1 base, J lost 0 bases, and 6 bases lay in between. The CDR3 loop reads CASSEGGHQETQYF. CDR3 bases: TGTGCCAGCAGTGAAGGGGGACACCAAGAGACCCAGTACTTC.

At least ten counts were recorded for this clonotype. The gene calls are TRBV15 and TRBJ2-2, with 13 bases that match TRBD2. Germline V gene lookup returns CDR1 LNHNV and CDR2 YYDKDF (reference sequence). The CDR3 totals 18 residues. With V trimmed by 0 bases and J by 3 bases, 4 bases remained unmatched. CDR3 in amino acids: CATSRELAGGPHTGELFF. CDR3 bases: TGTGCCACCAGCAGAGAACTAGCGGGAGGGCCCCACACCGGGGAGCTGTTTTTT.

The rearrangement joins TRBV6-1 to TRBJ2-3, with TRBD2 matching 9 bases. This CDR3 has 16 amino acids. Trimming removed 4 bases from V and 3 bases from J; junction bases left unmatched: 8. Germline CDR1 and CDR2: MNHNS and SASEGT. The CDR3 DNA follows: TGTGCCAGCAGTGCCCAAGCGGGGGGTGGAACAGATACGCAGTATTTT. Its protein is CASSAQAGGGTDTQYF.

This clonotype came up a few times. The chain recombines TRBV6-1 with TRBJ2-2, with a possible D match to TRBD1 (6 bases). V was clipped by 6 bases and J by 5 bases, with 16 bases between them. The CDR3 is made up of 15 amino acids. Germline V gives CDR1 MNHNS, CDR2 SASEGT. CDR3 bases: TGTGCCAGCAGCCGGGACATCCTCTTTACCGGGGAGCTGTTTTTT. This encodes CASSRDILFTGELFF.

The chain couples TRBV20-1 to TRBJ1-1; D gene ambiguous. Germline CDR1 is DFQATT and CDR2 is SNEGSKA (reference sequence). V gave up 2 bases and J gave up 1 base, with 11 bases separating them. The length of the CDR3 is 14 residues. The CDR3 nucleotides read TGCAGTGCTAGATTCCCTGGTAGGAACACTGAAGCTTTCTTT. This encodes CSARFPGRNTEAFF.

A few counts support this clonotype. J is TRBJ1-2 and V is TRBV12-3 or TRBV12-4, with 7 nucleotides matching TRBD1. There are 16 residues in the CDR3. Unmatched junction bases numbered 13, after V lost 1 base and J lost 8 bases. The CDR3 DNA reads TGTGCCAGCAGTTTAGGCGGACAGGTCCTGACCGGGGGCTACACCTTC. Amino acid sequence: CASSLGGQVLTGGYTF.

This clonotype was counted a few times. The CDR3: CASRRDGTYEQYV. The CDR3 bases are TGTGCCAGCAGACGGGACGGTACCTACGAGCAGTACGTC. This chain uses TRBV6-6 with TRBJ2-7; either TRBD1 or TRBD2 may fit D (5 bases each). Germline V CDR1 and CDR2: MNHNY, SVGAGI (reference sequence). V was pared by 6 bases and J by 2 bases, with 11 bases between. This CDR3 contains 13 residues.

This clonotype showed up just a few times. V and J are TRBV20-1 and TRBJ1-6; D perhaps matches TRBD1 (5 bases). Germline V gene lookup returns CDR1 DFQATT and CDR2 SNEGSKA (reference sequence). The V gene lost 3 bases and the J gene lost 11 bases, with 14 bases spanning the gap. This CDR3 is built from 13 residues. The CDR3, as DNA: TGCAGTGCTAGGCCCGGGGGGTTTGCACCCCTCCACTTT. Residues: CSARPGGFAPLHF.

Ten or more counts support this clonotype. The rearrangement joins TRBV3-1 to TRBJ2-7; D possibly corresponds to TRBD1 (6 bases). The CDR3 totals 12 residues. The germline V gene encodes CDR1 LGHDT and CDR2 YNNKEL (reference sequence). V was shortened by 4 bases and J by 6 bases, with 10 bases between the two germline ends. The CDR3 reads CASSPTGSEQYF. The CDR3 DNA reads as TGTGCCAGCAGCCCTACAGGGAGCGAGCAGTACTTC.

This clonotype appeared a few times. The chain uses TRBV6-1 and TRBJ2-2; D gene uncertain. The CDR3 spans 14 residues. V was clipped by 2 bases and J by 4 bases, with 8 bases between them. The germline V gene has CDR1 MNHNS and CDR2 SASEGT. The CDR3 region is CASSENRATGELFF. The CDR3, as DNA: TGTGCCAGCAGTGAAAATAGGGCCACCGGGGAGCTGTTTTTT.

This clonotype was seen a few times. This chain joins TRBV9 and TRBJ2-5; TRBD2 agrees at 10 bases. CDR3 length: 16 residues. Unmatched junction bases numbered 11, after V lost 0 bases and J lost 9 bases. From germline, CDR1 is SGDLS and CDR2 YYNGEE. The CDR3: CASSVGLAGATGAQYF. CDR3 in DNA: TGTGCCAGCAGCGTAGGGCTAGCGGGGGCCACGGGGGCCCAGTACTTC.

This clonotype has a handful of counts. The chain couples TRBV29-1 to TRBJ2-2; D gene uncertain. V dropped 5 bases and J dropped 3 bases, with 4 bases sitting between them. This CDR3 is built from 11 residues. Germline assignment: CDR1 SQVTM and CDR2 ANQGSEA. The CDR3 sequence is CSVSDTGELFF. The CDR3 bases are TGCAGCGTTTCGGACACCGGGGAGCTGTTTTTT.

This clonotype was counted many times. The J gene is TRBJ1-2, the V gene TRBV5-6; D uncertain. This CDR3 has 15 residues. V lost 1 base and J 3 bases, leaving 13 bases between the germline ends. From germline, CDR1 is SGHDT and CDR2 YYEEEE. CDR3 DNA: TGTGCCAGCAGCTTGAGAGGGATAGGAGACTATGGCTACACCTTC. It translates to CASSLRGIGDYGYTF.

This chain links TRBV13 with TRBJ1-3, with D unresolved. Germline assignment: CDR1 PRHDT and CDR2 FYEKMQ (reference sequence). The CDR3 runs 15 residues. CDR3 sequence reads: CFSVPRPSSGNTIYF. The CDR3 DNA sequence: TGTTTTTCTGTTCCCAGGCCTAGCTCTGGAAACACCATATATTTT.

The J gene is TRBJ2-5, the V gene TRBV6-1; possibly TRBD1 or TRBD2 for D (5 bases each). CDR1 and CDR2 (germline): MNHNS, SASEGT. Trimming stripped 4 bases from V and 5 bases from J, with 23 bases between. The CDR3 loop spans 17 amino acids. This CDR3 reads CASSADPGSWGGETQYF. The DNA of the CDR3 is TGTGCCAGCAGTGCCGATCCGGGGAGTTGGGGCGGGGAGACCCAGTACTTC.

Many counts were recorded for this clonotype. The chain recombines TRBV6-2 or TRBV6-3 with TRBJ1-2; TRBD1 aligns across 8 bases. CDR3 length: 15 amino acids. Per the germline V gene, CDR1 is MNHEY and CDR2 is SVGEGT. V lost 5 bases, J lost 8 bases, and 13 bases stayed unmatched. The CDR3 DNA is TGTGCCAGCAGTGCGACGTTGACAGGGGACGGCGGCTACACCTTC. It specifies CASSATLTGDGGYTF.

This clonotype was seen only a few times. J is TRBJ1-6 and V is TRBV12-3 or TRBV12-4; TRBD1 matches 7 bases. CDR3 size: 15 residues. Unmatched junction bases numbered 8, after V lost 6 bases and J lost 6 bases. The CDR3 reads CASRIRQGINSPLHF. DNA for the CDR3: TGTGCCAGCAGGATTAGACAGGGCATTAATTCACCCCTCCACTTT.

This clonotype was detected only a few times. The chain recombines TRBV12-3 or TRBV12-4 with TRBJ2-1, with D unresolved. The CDR3 spans 14 residues. Between the trimmed V and J ends, which lost 2 bases and 6 bases, there was a span of 11 bases. In nucleotides, the CDR3 is TGTGCCAGCAGTTTAAAGGTCGGTGTCAATGAGCAGTTCTTC. This gives the protein CASSLKVGVNEQFF.

This clonotype was counted only a few times. CDR3 region: CASSSLRDRDYGYTF. CDR3 bases: TGTGCCAGCAGTTCCCTCCGGGACAGGGACTATGGCTACACCTTC. The chain combines TRBV6-5 with TRBJ1-2, with TRBD1 matching 9 bases. Germline lookup yields CDR1 MNHEY and CDR2 SVGAGI. This CDR3 region has 15 residues. V shed 4 bases and J 3 bases; nucleotides not matched to a gene: 6.

This clonotype was observed a few times. The J gene is TRBJ2-5, the V gene TRBV20-1; tentatively, D is TRBD1 or TRBD2 (5 bases each). V was trimmed by 3 bases and J by 0 bases, leaving 11 bases between them. The germline V gene encodes CDR1 DFQATT and CDR2 SNEGSKA (reference sequence). The CDR3 covers 14 residues. CDR3: CSASRSGHQETQYF. Written as DNA, the CDR3 is TGCAGTGCTAGCAGGTCGGGACACCAAGAGACCCAGTACTTC.

V is TRBV7-9 and J is TRBJ2-3; no firm D call. CDR1 and CDR2 from the germline V gene are SEHNR and FQNEAQ (reference sequence). The CDR3 is 15 amino acids. Trimming removed 1 base from V and 3 bases from J, with 11 bases in between. The DNA for the CDR3 is TGTGCCAGCAGCTTAGACTACCTAAAAACAGATACGCAGTATTTT. The encoded protein is CASSLDYLKTDTQYF.

This clonotype was picked up many times. The rearrangement uses TRBV12-3 or TRBV12-4 and TRBJ1-1; a weak D match, TRBD1 (5 bases). Trimming removed 4 bases from V and 6 bases from J, with 12 bases in between. The CDR3 totals 13 residues. As DNA, the CDR3 is TGTGCCAGCAGTTGGAGGGGCGGGGCTGAAGCTTTCTTT. This codes for CASSWRGGAEAFF.

The chain couples TRBV18 to TRBJ2-4, with D tentatively TRBD1 (6 bases). The V gene lost 3 bases and the J gene lost 1 base, with 7 bases spanning the gap. The CDR3 spans 14 residues. Per the germline V gene, CDR1 is KGHSH and CDR2 is LQKENI. In DNA, the CDR3 is TGTGCCAGCTCACCTGACAGGGCCAAAAACATTCAGTACTTC. Translated: CASSPDRAKNIQYF.

This clonotype was detected many times. This chain links TRBV5-1 with TRBJ2-7; D gene unclear. V shed 1 base and J shed 0 bases, with 8 bases lying between them. The CDR3 length is 14 residues. Germline V lookup: CDR1 SGHRS, CDR2 YFSETQ. This CDR3 reads CASSLIPTSYEQYF. The CDR3 bases are TGCGCCAGCAGCTTGATTCCGACCTCCTACGAGCAGTACTTC.

This clonotype was seen a few times. This chain connects TRBV28 to TRBJ2-5; the match to TRBD2 covers 13 bases. Germline CDR1 is MDHEN and CDR2 is SYDVKM. J gave up 5 bases and V 8 bases, and 5 bases lay outside the gene matches. This CDR3 is 14 amino acids long. CDR3: CASGLAGVGETQYF. CDR3 coding DNA: TGTGCCAGCGGACTAGCGGGAGTTGGTGAGACCCAGTACTTC.